The sequence of this T cell receptor beta chain was determined in a study of T cells after yellow fever vaccination. Whole-study findings and limits: The appearance of a small share of clonotypes in both CD4 and CD8 compartments was observed. Abundant clonotypes (contaminants from the bulk population) could be present in FACS-sorted repertoires. Re-detected after boosting: most primary clones, about 96% of CD4 and roughly 88% of CD8. When the response was secondary, it was weaker but reached its peak faster, day 5 versus 15.

TCRdb fed the 5' RACE reads into MiXCR, producing one record per CDR3 protein. The repertoire holds tens of thousands of distinct CDR3 sequences, with 7.5% to 9% as singletons. This clonotype occurred many times. Its antigen is currently unknown. The source material was CD8+ T cells sorted from PBMCs, sampled on the day of the yellow fever booster vaccination. The sequence derives from a man under 40 who received the YFV17D yellow fever vaccine.

The DNA for the CDR3 is TGTGCCAGCAGCCAAGTACAGGGGCCCAACGAGCAGTACTTC. As protein: CASSQVQGPNEQYF. The chain couples TRBV4-2 to TRBJ2-7; 7 bases agree with TRBD1. V shed 1 base and J 5 bases; nucleotides not matched to a gene: 5. The CDR3 has 14 amino acids. CDR1 and CDR2 from the germline V gene are LGHNA and YNFKEQ.